This section outlines one T cell receptor beta chain sequence together with its context. The record originates from a study of blood T cell repertoires in COVID-19. The wider study: Acute and convalescent COVID-19 specimens originated in the United States, Italy and Spain. Sources were T cells, B-cell-depleted T cells, or PBMCs; the material itself was cDNA or gDNA.

J gave up 4 bases and V 7 bases, and 12 bases lay outside the gene matches. The CDR3 consists of 16 residues. CDR1 and CDR2 from the germline V gene are LNHDA and SQIVND (reference sequence). As originally analysed: Quantification of nucleated cells was approximated via reference gene primer amplification. Method: immunoSEQ multiplex PCR; TCRdb's copy keeps in-frame clones and lacks some. V, J and clone size reflect that table, while D and trimming were determined from the DNA. The sample lists 200,000 to 250,000 clones, 70% to 90% seen once, with around 1.5% in the top ten. V gene TRBV19 combines with J gene TRBJ2-1; 8 bases fit TRBD2. What was sequenced was peripheral blood. This clonotype was obtained from a man younger than 35 with active or convalescent COVID-19. The CDR3 is CASTVSAGGQYNEQFF. DNA for the CDR3: TGTGCCAGTACCGTTTCGGCGGGAGGCCAGTACAATGAGCAGTTCTTC. Combining the CDR3 with reference TRBV19 and TRBJ2-1 gives the whole variable domain DGGITQSPKYLFRKEGQNVTLSCEQNLNHDAMYWYRQDPGQGLRLIYYSQIVNDFQKGDIAEGYSVSREKKESFPLTVTSAQKNPTAFYLCASTVSAGGQYNEQFFGPGTRLTVL.